The present entry profiles one T cell receptor beta chain with its context. Antigen unknown. This sample stems from a study of CD8+CD57+ T cells in acquired aplastic anemia. Study-wide context: Sorted CD4+ and CD8+ cells yielded about 3 ug of DNA on average. General study points: Both patients and controls carried the same twenty-nine CD8+ CDR3 sequences. The CD8+ Simpson's diversity of patients and controls was not significantly different.

The authors sequenced patients whose flow cytometry had shown CD8+CD57+ cell expansion. Blood was sampled before the patients had received any therapy. The template used for profiling TCR beta VDJ and CDR3 was genomic DNA. TCRdb fed the reads into MiXCR, producing one record per CDR3 protein. Found here are 450,000 to 600,000 distinct CDR3 sequences, around 30% of them singletons; the top ten hold roughly 0.89%. Germline CDR1 and CDR2: SGHDT and YYEEEE. The CDR3 runs to 15 residues. V lost 4 bases and J 7 bases, leaving 17 bases between the germline ends. Material: sorted CD4+, CD8+, or CD8+CD57+ T cells (not recorded which) from PBMCs. The TCR comes from a human donor with aplastic anemia. The chain combines TRBV5-6 with TRBJ1-4; a weak D match, TRBD1 (6 bases). DNA of the CDR3: TGTGCCAGCAGCCTCAGCGGGGGCACAGGTGAAAAACTGTTTTTT. Its protein is CASSLSGGTGEKLFF.